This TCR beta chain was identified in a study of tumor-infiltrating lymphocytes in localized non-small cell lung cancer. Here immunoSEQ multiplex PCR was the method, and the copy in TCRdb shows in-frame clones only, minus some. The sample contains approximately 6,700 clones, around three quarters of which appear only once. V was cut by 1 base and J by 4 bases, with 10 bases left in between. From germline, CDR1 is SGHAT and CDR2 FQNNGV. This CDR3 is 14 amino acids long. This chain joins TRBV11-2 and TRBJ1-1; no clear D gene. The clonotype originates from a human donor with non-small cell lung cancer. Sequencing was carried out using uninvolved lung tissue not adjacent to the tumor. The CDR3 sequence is CASSLVGRGTEAFF. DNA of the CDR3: TGTGCCAGCAGCTTAGTGGGTCGGGGCACTGAAGCTTTCTTT. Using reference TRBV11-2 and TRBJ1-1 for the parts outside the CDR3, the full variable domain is EAGVAQSPRYKIIEKRQSVAFWCNPISGHATLYWYQQILGQGPKLLIQFQNNGVVDDSQLPKDRFSAERLKGVDSTLKIQPAKLEDSAVYLCASSLVGRGTEAFFGQGTRLTVV.